This TCR beta chain was recorded in a study of vaccination effects on CD4 cells after COVID-19. Turning to the study itself: Post-vaccine samples followed the second dose by a median of 72 days. Study-level points and caveats: Healthy vaccinees showed cross-reactivity with common cold coronaviruses in only 1 of 255 vaccine-induced clones.

The CDR3 is 16 amino acids. V lost 3 bases, J lost 2 bases, and 16 bases lay in between. Germline CDR1 and CDR2: ENHRY and SYGVKD. Sequencing used immunoSEQ multiplex PCR; TCRdb keeps in-frame clones, though not all of them. Of roughly 43,000 clones in the sample, over 60% are singletons; the top ten hold about 15%. This clone has a handful of counts. Its antigen is unidentified. The ViraFEST assay expanded antigen-specific CD4+ T cells with viral peptide pools before sequencing. Cells that had been cultured for 9 to 10 days were the source of isolated CD4+ T cells. Vaccine administered to participants consisted of two doses of either BNT162b2 or mRNA-1273. Cells had half their medium changed to IL-2 medium on days 3 and 7.

The sequence derives from a human donor who received a COVID-19 vaccine. The chain links TRBV10-3 to TRBJ2-5, with D perhaps matching TRBD1 (6 bases). The sequencing here drew on CD4+ T cells from PBMCs cultured with HCoV-OC43 spike peptides, taken after COVID-19 vaccination. Subset noted: HCoV-OC43 spike overlapping peptide pool stimulation. This chain's CDR3 is CAISEIRDTLQETQYF. CDR3 sequence (DNA): TGTGCCATCAGTGAAATCCGGGACACGCTACAAGAGACCCAGTACTTC.